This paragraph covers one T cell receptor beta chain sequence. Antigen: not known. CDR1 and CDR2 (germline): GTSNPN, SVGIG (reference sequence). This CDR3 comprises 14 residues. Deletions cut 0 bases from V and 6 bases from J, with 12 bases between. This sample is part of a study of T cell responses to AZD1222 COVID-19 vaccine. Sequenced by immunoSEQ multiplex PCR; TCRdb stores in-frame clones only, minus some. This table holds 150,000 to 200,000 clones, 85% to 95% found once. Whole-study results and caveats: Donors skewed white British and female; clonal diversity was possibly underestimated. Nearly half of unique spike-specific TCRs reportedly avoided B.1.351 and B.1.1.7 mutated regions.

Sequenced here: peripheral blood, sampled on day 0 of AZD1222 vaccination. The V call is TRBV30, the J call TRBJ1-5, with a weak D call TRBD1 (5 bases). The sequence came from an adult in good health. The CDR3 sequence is CAWSVGAGGQPQHF. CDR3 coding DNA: TGTGCCTGGAGTGTAGGGGCGGGGGGTCAGCCCCAGCATTTT.